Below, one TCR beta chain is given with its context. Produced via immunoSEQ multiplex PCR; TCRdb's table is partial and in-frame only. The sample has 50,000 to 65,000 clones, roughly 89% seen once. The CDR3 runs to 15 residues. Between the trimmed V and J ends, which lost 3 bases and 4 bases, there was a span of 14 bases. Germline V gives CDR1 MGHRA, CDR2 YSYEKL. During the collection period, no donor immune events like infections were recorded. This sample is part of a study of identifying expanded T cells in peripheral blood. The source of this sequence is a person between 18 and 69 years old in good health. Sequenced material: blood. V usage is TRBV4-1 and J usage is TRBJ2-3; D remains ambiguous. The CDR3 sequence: CASSHQARSADTQYF. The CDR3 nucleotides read TGCGCCAGCAGCCACCAGGCTCGAAGCGCAGATACGCAGTATTTT.